Sequencing of this TCR beta chain was carried out in a study of blood T cells in healthy people across ages. Broader study findings: Older individuals had lower TCR beta diversity per million T cells (the decline was roughly linear).

Germline V gene data show CDR1 as SEHNR and CDR2 as FQNEAQ (reference sequence). This CDR3 has 14 amino acids. Trimming pared 1 base from V and 0 bases from J, leaving 7 bases between. A second 7 to 11 cycle PCR used barcoded and J-beta primers. MiXCR, run by TCRdb on the 5' RACE reads, gives a single entry per CDR3 protein. The data show 1.5 million to 2 million distinct CDR3 sequences, about 30% seen once. This clonotype showed up many times. Its target is unknown. Sequenced input: blood. This chain joins TRBV7-9 and TRBJ2-7, with D possibly matching TRBD1 (5 bases). The source is a woman aged 25 to 39 in good health. Here the CDR3 reads CASSLEDTSYEQYF. The CDR3 nucleotides are TGTGCCAGCAGCTTAGAGGACACCTCCTACGAGCAGTACTTC.